These 32 T cell receptor beta chains were sequenced from one sample in a study of CD8 T cells in ankylosing spondylitis. TCRdb reanalysed the 5' RACE reads using MiXCR and keeps one entry per CDR3 protein. The sample consists of a few hundred thousand distinct CDR3 sequences, about 11% of them appearing once. Sample: blood, either unsorted or a sorted T cell fraction (not recorded which). The receptors come from a male donor with ankylosing spondylitis or in good health (not recorded which).

There are many counts of this clonotype. This chain links TRBV6-1 with TRBJ2-1; TRBD2 matches 10 bases. There are 14 residues in the CDR3. CDR1 and CDR2 from the germline V gene are MNHNS and SASEGT. Trimming took 6 bases from V and 3 from J; bases not matched to a gene: 2. In DNA form, the CDR3 reads TGTGCCAGCAGGGCTAGCGGGGGCTACAATGAGCAGTTCTTC. Translating gives CASRASGGYNEQFF.

This clonotype appeared many times. The chain employs TRBV6-1 and TRBJ1-1; 9 bases are a match to TRBD1. Germline trimming cut 5 bases from V and 3 bases from J; bases unmatched to any gene: 7. CDR1 is MNHNS, CDR2 SASEGT, per germline. There are 15 residues in the CDR3. The CDR3 bases are TGTGCCAGCAGTCTATACAGGGGGCGAGACACTGAAGCTTTCTTT. This gives the protein CASSLYRGRDTEAFF.

This clonotype was seen many times. The V and J genes are TRBV11-2 and TRBJ1-1; 7 nucleotides line up with TRBD1. Looked up from germline, CDR1 is SGHAT and CDR2 is FQNNGV. The trim removed 5 bases at V and 0 bases at J, leaving 9 bases unmatched. The CDR3 runs to 16 residues. CDR3 in DNA: TGTGCCAGCAGCACGCTACAGGGGTTGGTGAACACTGAAGCTTTCTTT. As protein: CASSTLQGLVNTEAFF.

Ten or more counts support this clonotype. The V call is TRBV15, the J call TRBJ2-5; tentative D call: TRBD2 (7 bases). The V end lost 10 bases, the J end lost 0 bases, and 12 bases lay between the germline ends. The CDR3 spans 13 residues. Germline V gene data show CDR1 as LNHNV and CDR2 as YYDKDF (reference sequence). This chain's CDR3 is CASEGGYQETQYF. For the CDR3, the DNA is TGTGCCAGCGAGGGGGGGTACCAAGAGACCCAGTACTTC.

Ten or more counts support this clonotype. The J gene is TRBJ2-2, the V gene TRBV5-1; D remains unclear. The CDR3 runs 15 residues. V lost 6 bases, J lost 4 bases, and 16 bases lay in between. Germline lookup yields CDR1 SGHRS and CDR2 YFSETQ. The CDR3 reads CASTRAPPGTGELFF. The CDR3 DNA follows: TGCGCCAGCACAAGGGCCCCCCCGGGCACCGGGGAGCTGTTTTTT. The whole variable domain, remainder taken from reference TRBV5-1 and TRBJ2-2, is KAGVTQTPRYLIKTRGQQVTLSCSPISGHRSVSWYQQTPGQGLQFLFEYFSETQRNKGNFPGRFSGRQFSNSRSEMNVSTLELGDSALYLCASTRAPPGTGELFFGEGSRLTVL.

The chain uses TRBV9 and TRBJ2-3; a possible D gene is TRBD2 (5 bases). Germline V CDR1 and CDR2: SGDLS, YYNGEE. This CDR3 contains 14 residues. Deletions cut 0 bases from V and 1 base from J, with 6 bases between. The CDR3 bases are TGTGCCAGCAGCGTAGTGGGAGGCACAGATACGCAGTATTTT. Its translation: CASSVVGGTDTQYF.

There are many counts of this clonotype. The chain recombines TRBV2 with TRBJ2-1, with a weak D call TRBD2 (6 bases). The CDR3 has 14 amino acids. V was cut by 6 bases and J by 12 bases, with 21 bases left in between. Germline V gene sequence: CDR1 SNHLY, CDR2 FYNNEI. The CDR3 nucleotides are TGTGCCAGCAGCCTTAGTAGCGGCCTTCAGGGGCAGTTCTTC. This gives the protein CASSLSSGLQGQFF. Based on the CDR3 plus reference TRBV2 and TRBJ2-1, the full variable domain is EPEVTQTPSHQVTQMGQEVILRCVPISNHLYFYWYRQILGQKVEFLVSFYNNEISEKSEIFDDQFSVERPDGSNFTLKIRSTKLEDSAMYFCASSLSSGLQGQFFGPGTRLTVL.

This clonotype was observed many times. V usage is TRBV7-3 and J usage is TRBJ2-1; D uncertain. The V and J ends lost 0 bases and 0 bases respectively, with 12 bases between them. The CDR3 length is 17 residues. Germline assignment: CDR1 SGHTA and CDR2 FQGTGA. CDR3 sequence reads: CASSLTFLRSSYNEQFF. The CDR3 DNA sequence: TGTGCCAGCAGCTTAACGTTCCTCCGTAGCTCCTACAATGAGCAGTTCTTC. Based on the CDR3 plus reference TRBV7-3 and TRBJ2-1, the full variable domain is GAGVSQTPSNKVTEKGKYVELRCDPISGHTALYWYRQSLGQGPEFLIYFQGTGAADDSGLPNDRFFAVRPEGSVSTLKIQRTERGDSAVYLCASSLTFLRSSYNEQFFGPGTRLTVL.

This clonotype was found many times. The chain combines TRBV24-1 with TRBJ2-3; TRBD2 aligns across 7 bases. With V trimmed by 3 bases and J by 3 bases, 5 bases remained unmatched. The CDR3 totals 15 residues. Germline V gives CDR1 KGHDR, CDR2 SFDVKD. The CDR3 DNA reads TGTGCCACCAGTGATACGGGACTACCTACAGATACGCAGTATTTT. Translated: CATSDTGLPTDTQYF.

There are many counts of this clonotype. The chain joins TRBV15 to TRBJ2-1; tentative D call: TRBD1 (6 bases). V lost 0 bases, J lost 2 bases, and 8 bases lay in between. Germline CDR1 reads LNHNV; CDR2 reads YYDKDF (reference sequence). The CDR3 extends over 15 amino acids. This CDR3 reads CATSREQGPYNEQFF. CDR3 in DNA: TGTGCCACCAGCAGAGAACAGGGCCCCTACAATGAGCAGTTCTTC.

This clonotype came up many times. V usage is TRBV20-1 and J usage is TRBJ2-3, with a tentative D call TRBD2 (5 bases). V was shortened by 6 bases and J by 0 bases, with 13 bases between the two germline ends. The length of the CDR3 is 14 residues. The V gene's germline CDR1 is DFQATT and CDR2 SNEGSKA (reference sequence). The CDR3 bases are TGCAGTGCGGAGCCTAGCAGAAGCACAGATACGCAGTATTTT. Encoded protein: CSAEPSRSTDTQYF.

The table lists this clonotype with many counts. The rearrangement links TRBV7-3 to TRBJ2-2; the match to TRBD1 covers 7 bases. CDR3 size: 15 residues. Germline V gives CDR1 SGHTA, CDR2 FQGTGA. Trimming took 2 bases from V and 1 from J; bases not matched to a gene: 1. The CDR3 region has the DNA TGTGCCAGCAGCTTAGGGACAGAGAACACCGGGGAGCTGTTTTTT. It translates to CASSLGTENTGELFF.

The chain employs TRBV7-8 and TRBJ2-3; 16 bases match TRBD2. The CDR3 totals 18 residues. V gave up 2 bases and J gave up 9 bases; unmatched junction bases: 11. Germline CDR1 reads SGHVS; CDR2 reads FQNEAQ. CDR3 DNA sequence: TGTGCCAGCAGCTTACTAGGGACTAGCGGGGGGGCAGTGGAAACGCAGTATTTT. It yields the protein CASSLLGTSGGAVETQYF.

This clonotype appeared a few times. This chain uses TRBV2 with TRBJ1-1, with D possibly being TRBD1 (5 bases). Germline CDR1 is SNHLY and CDR2 is FYNNEI. Trimming stripped 7 bases from V and 2 bases from J, with 11 bases between. There are 13 residues in the CDR3. CDR3 DNA sequence: TGTGCCAGCAAGGTACAGGTCAACACTGAAGCTTTCTTT. Protein product: CASKVQVNTEAFF.

The gene calls are TRBV5-1 and TRBJ2-1; the match to TRBD1 covers 9 bases. The CDR3 contains 16 residues. Germline V gives CDR1 SGHRS, CDR2 YFSETQ. With 4 bases clipped from V and 2 bases from J, the junction kept 7 bases outside the gene matches. The CDR3 nucleotides are TGCGCCAGCAGCGCCCCCGGGACAGGGACCTACAATGAGCAGTTCTTC. The encoded protein is CASSAPGTGTYNEQFF.

This clonotype has ten or more counts. V and J are TRBV5-1 and TRBJ2-2, with 7 bases aligning to TRBD1. V was clipped by 6 bases and J by 0 bases; unmatched bases: 5. The CDR3 runs 15 residues. The V gene's germline CDR1 is SGHRS and CDR2 YFSETQ. The CDR3 loop is CASKPGGSNTGELFF. The CDR3 region has the DNA TGCGCCAGCAAGCCAGGGGGTTCGAACACCGGGGAGCTGTTTTTT.

This clonotype occurred a few times. The V and J genes are TRBV11-2 and TRBJ1-3; no clear D gene. Germline loops: CDR1 SGHAT, CDR2 FQNNGV. The V end was cut by 7 bases, the J end by 0 bases, with 19 bases between. This CDR3 region has 17 residues. CDR3 nucleotides: TGTGCCAGCACTCGACTCGGAACCGCACACTCTGGAAACACCATATATTTT. This sequence encodes CASTRLGTAHSGNTIYF.

In regard to this clonotype: At one end, the junction sequence differs from germline, possibly due to a read error. The chain uses TRBV5-4 and TRBJ2-5; D tentatively fits TRBD1 or TRBD2 (5 bases each). CDR1 and CDR2 from the germline V gene are SGHNT and YYREEE (reference sequence). The CDR3 spans 14 residues. CDR3 sequence reads: CASSPIRGGETLYF. The DNA for the CDR3 is TGTGCCAGTAGCCCCATCCGGGGCGGAGAGACCCTGTACTTC.

This clonotype was observed many times. This chain uses TRBV5-1 with TRBJ2-6; the D is unclear. There are 17 residues in the CDR3. CDR1 is SGHRS and CDR2 is YFSETQ in the germline V gene. V was cut by 3 bases and J by 0 bases, with 13 bases left in between. The CDR3 spells CASSSRGASSGANVLTF. CDR3 nucleotides: TGCGCCAGCAGCTCCCGAGGTGCGAGCTCTGGGGCCAACGTCCTGACTTTC.

The chain links TRBV12-3 or TRBV12-4 to TRBJ2-2; D gene uncertain. The CDR3 is made up of 14 amino acids. V was trimmed by 3 bases and J by 4 bases, leaving 9 bases between them. In DNA form, the CDR3 reads TGTGCCAGCAGTTTTTTGGAAATCACCGGGGAGCTGTTTTTT. Translating it yields CASSFLEITGELFF.

The chain recombines TRBV28 with TRBJ2-7; D not certain. CDR1 is MDHEN, CDR2 SYDVKM, per germline. CDR3 length equals 14 residues. V lost 5 bases, J lost 2 bases, and 13 bases lay in between. CDR3 nucleotide sequence: TGTGCCAGCAGTACAGCTCAGCGAACCTACGAGCAGTACTTC. This gives the protein CASSTAQRTYEQYF.

This clonotype was recorded many times. The chain links TRBV20-1 to TRBJ1-2; the match to TRBD1 covers 7 bases. The CDR3 extends over 15 amino acids. With 2 bases clipped from V and 2 bases from J, the junction kept 8 bases outside the gene matches. Germline CDR1 DFQATT, CDR2 SNEGSKA (reference sequence). The CDR3 spells CSARHNRDRNYGYTF. The CDR3 DNA is TGCAGTGCTAGACACAACCGGGACAGAAACTATGGCTACACCTTC.

This clonotype was seen more than once but under ten times. The chain combines TRBV27 with TRBJ2-1, with D perhaps TRBD2 (5 bases). The CDR3 sequence is 21 residues long. Germline V CDR1 and CDR2: MNHEY, SMNVEV (reference sequence). V dropped 5 bases and J dropped 3 bases, with 32 bases sitting between them. CDR3 nucleotides: TGTGCCAGCAGTCCCCTAAGGGCCGCAGTGAGCCGGAGGACGGTCTACAATGAGCAGTTCTTC. It encodes CASSPLRAAVSRRTVYNEQFF.

This clonotype has at least ten counts. CDR3 region: CSVGRHIKNTEAFF. CDR3 sequence (DNA): TGCAGCGTCGGAAGACACATCAAGAACACTGAAGCTTTCTTT. V gene TRBV29-1 combines with J gene TRBJ1-1; D gene uncertain. Trimming removed 6 bases at V and 1 base at J, with 15 bases between. There are 14 residues in the CDR3. Germline V CDR1 and CDR2: SQVTM, ANQGSEA.

The chain employs TRBV18 and TRBJ1-3; D not certain. The CDR3 is made up of 16 amino acids. The ends were cut back, 2 bases at V and 4 bases at J, with 15 bases in the middle. Germline V CDR1 and CDR2: KGHSH, LQKENI. The CDR3 sequence: CASSPKAETYGNTIYF. The CDR3 DNA follows: TGTGCCAGCTCACCAAAGGCAGAGACGTACGGAAACACCATATATTTT.

The gene calls are TRBV6-2 or TRBV6-3 and TRBJ2-1, with D tentatively TRBD2 (5 bases). The CDR3 covers 19 residues. V lost 1 base, J lost 0 bases, and 19 bases lay in between. Germline loops: CDR1 MNHEY, CDR2 SVGEGT. The CDR3 reads CASSYFVPGGYSSYNEQFF. The CDR3, as DNA: TGTGCCAGCAGTTACTTTGTTCCCGGCGGGTACAGCTCCTACAATGAGCAGTTCTTC.

Ten or more counts support this clonotype. The V gene is TRBV27, the J gene TRBJ1-1; 7 bases map to TRBD1. The CDR3 sequence is 15 residues long. CDR1 and CDR2 (germline): MNHEY, SMNVEV (reference sequence). J gave up 2 bases and V 5 bases, and 8 bases lay outside the gene matches. This CDR3 is CASSLLGTANTEAFF. CDR3 sequence (DNA): TGTGCCAGCAGTCTCCTGGGGACAGCTAACACTGAAGCTTTCTTT.

This clonotype was detected many times. The chain employs TRBV20-1 and TRBJ1-4, with 7 bases lining up with TRBD1. Germline values: CDR1 DFQATT, CDR2 SNEGSKA (reference sequence). This CDR3 has 18 residues. The J segment lost 0 bases and the V segment lost 2 bases, leaving 12 bases of the junction unmatched. The CDR3 DNA sequence: TGCAGTGCTAGAATCCCGGCAGGGGGGAAGGCAACTAATGAAAAACTGTTTTTT. It is translated as CSARIPAGGKATNEKLFF.

This clonotype showed up just a few times. The chain combines TRBV18 with TRBJ1-3; D remains unclear. CDR1 and CDR2 (germline): KGHSH, LQKENI. The V end was cut by 2 bases, the J end by 4 bases, with 15 bases between. The CDR3 contains 16 residues. The CDR3 spells CASSPTSDGRGNTIYF. CDR3 nucleotides: TGTGCCAGCTCACCAACCTCGGACGGCCGCGGAAACACCATATATTTT.

The rearrangement uses TRBV20-1 and TRBJ2-2; 9 nucleotides line up with TRBD2. The V segment lost 7 bases and the J segment 7 bases; nucleotides outside the gene matches: 7. This CDR3 has 13 residues. In germline, CDR1 is DFQATT, CDR2 SNEGSKA (reference sequence). This chain's CDR3 is CSVERGVVGELFF. As DNA, the CDR3 is TGCAGTGTGGAGCGGGGGGTGGTCGGGGAGCTGTTTTTT.

This clonotype has a count of ten or more. The chain joins TRBV24-1 to TRBJ2-2; 10 bases agree with TRBD2. This CDR3 comprises 20 residues. V lost 9 bases and J lost 0; bases outside the gene matches: 18. Germline CDR1 and CDR2: KGHDR and SFDVKD. DNA of the CDR3: TGTGCCACCTCCGCCAGAAAGACGGGACTAGCGATTACGAACACCGGGGAGCTGTTTTTT. It specifies CATSARKTGLAITNTGELFF.

This clonotype was seen more than once but under ten times. The V call is TRBV18, the J call TRBJ1-4, with D perhaps TRBD1 (5 bases). There are 14 residues in the CDR3. The V gene lost 5 bases and the J gene lost 4 bases, with 11 bases spanning the gap. Germline V gives CDR1 KGHSH, CDR2 LQKENI. In DNA form, the CDR3 reads TGTGCCAGCTCAAGCCGGGACCTTAATGAAAAACTGTTTTTT. Translating gives CASSSRDLNEKLFF.